Listed here is a single T cell receptor beta chain. The data were produced by immunoSEQ multiplex PCR, yet TCRdb's version contains in-frame clones alone and is incomplete. The sample gives some 67,000 clones, about 95% of which show up once; 0.9% to 1.2% is in the top ten. V gave up 0 bases and J gave up 1 base, with 10 bases separating them. CDR1 and CDR2 from the germline V gene are LGHNA and YSLEER. The CDR3 runs to 16 residues. This sample is part of a study of cytomegalovirus exposure and HLA in healthy donors. The rearrangement links TRBV4-3 to TRBJ1-3; TRBD1 is a possible D gene (5 bases). The receptor was isolated from a woman between 18 and 29 years old in good health and CMV-seronegative. Specimen: PBMCs. CDR3 nucleotide sequence: TGCGCCAGCAGCCAAGATTGGGCAGGGTCTGGAAACACCATATATTTT. This gives the protein CASSQDWAGSGNTIYF.